These 7 T cell receptor beta chains were all obtained from the same sample, sequenced in a study of cytomegalovirus exposure and HLA in healthy donors. Clones were read by immunoSEQ multiplex PCR, and TCRdb kept only the in-frame ones, dropping some. The data hold a few hundred thousand clones, with nearly 90% observed a single time. The sequencing sample was made of PBMCs. The source of these receptors is a woman under 30 in good health and CMV-seronegative.

The chain recombines TRBV5-1 with TRBJ2-5; D is ambiguous. This CDR3 has 15 residues. V shed 2 bases and J shed 1 base, with 12 bases lying between them. Germline values: CDR1 SGHRS, CDR2 YFSETQ. The CDR3 loop is CASSLMVRGQETQYF. The CDR3 region has the DNA TGCGCCAGCAGCTTAATGGTTCGAGGCCAAGAGACCCAGTACTTC.

The rearrangement links TRBV2 to TRBJ2-2, with D perhaps TRBD1 (5 bases). This CDR3 is built from 14 residues. Germline CDR1 SNHLY, CDR2 FYNNEI. With 6 bases removed from V and 1 base from J, the gap between germline ends came to 9 bases. The CDR3 protein is CASRVGQNTGELFF. The CDR3 bases are TGTGCCAGCAGGGTAGGACAGAACACCGGGGAGCTGTTTTTT.

The count of this clone is one. The rearrangement uses TRBV4-3 and TRBJ2-7; TRBD1 is a possible D gene (6 bases). The CDR3 runs to 15 residues. Germline V CDR1 and CDR2: LGHNA, YSLEER. The V end was cut by 0 bases, the J end by 3 bases, with 12 bases between. DNA of the CDR3: TGCGCCAGCAGCCAAGACCGGGACAACCACTACGAGCAGTACTTC. Encoded protein: CASSQDRDNHYEQYF.

The chain employs TRBV10-1 and TRBJ1-3; 7 positions agree with TRBD1. This CDR3 is 15 amino acids long. Unmatched junction bases numbered 1, after V lost 0 bases and J lost 2 bases. Germline values: CDR1 WNHNN, CDR2 SYGVQD (reference sequence). The CDR3 here is CASSESTGTGNTIYF. The DNA of the CDR3 is TGCGCCAGCAGTGAGTCGACAGGGACTGGAAACACCATATATTTT.

The chain links TRBV5-1 to TRBJ2-6; 10 bases are a match to TRBD2. The CDR3 sequence is 20 residues long. Per the germline V gene, CDR1 is SGHRS and CDR2 is YFSETQ. V was pared by 1 base and J by 2 bases, with 12 bases of the junction left unmatched. CDR3 amino acids: CASSLLSGLLAGPGANVLTF. Here the CDR3 DNA reads TGCGCCAGCAGCTTGTTGTCTGGGTTACTAGCGGGGCCTGGGGCCAACGTCCTGACTTTC.

The chain has TRBV6-1 and TRBJ1-5, with 8 bases aligning to TRBD1. The CDR3 loop spans 14 amino acids. After removal of 5 bases from V and 6 bases from J, the junction contained 6 bases not matched to a gene. From germline, CDR1 is MNHNS and CDR2 SASEGT. CDR3 sequence (DNA): TGTGCCAGCAGTTTAGGACAGGGCCGTCAGCCCCAGCATTTT. Amino acid sequence: CASSLGQGRQPQHF.

This clone was seen a handful of times. The chain is built from TRBV2 and TRBJ2-2, with D possibly being TRBD1 (5 bases). The germline V gene has CDR1 SNHLY and CDR2 FYNNEI. V was trimmed by 6 bases and J by 5 bases, leaving 10 bases between them. CDR3 size: 13 residues. The CDR3 reads CASRPQGTGELFF. CDR3 DNA sequence: TGTGCCAGCAGGCCCCAGGGTACCGGGGAGCTGTTTTTT.